Each of the 27 T cell receptor beta chains below was sequenced from the same sample in a study of CDR3 diversity in severe acne. A single record per CDR3 protein comes from TCRdb applying MiXCR to the PCR reads. The sample has some 84,000 distinct CDR3 sequences; 50% to 65% are singletons. What was sequenced was blood. The receptor source for this set is a male donor in good health, without acne.

This clonotype has ten or more counts. The chain couples TRBV5-6 to TRBJ2-3, with 12 bases lining up with TRBD2. After removal of 3 bases from V and 2 bases from J, the junction contained 4 bases not matched to a gene. From germline, CDR1 is SGHDT and CDR2 YYEEEE. The CDR3 spans 16 residues. CDR3 residues: CASSWTSGDFTDTQYF. Here the CDR3 DNA reads TGTGCCAGCAGCTGGACTAGCGGGGACTTCACAGATACGCAGTATTTT.

This clonotype was seen ten or more times. The genes are TRBV27 and TRBJ2-1; D not certain. CDR3 size: 13 residues. Germline CDR1 and CDR2: MNHEY and SMNVEV (reference sequence). V dropped 6 bases and J dropped 0 bases, with 6 bases sitting between them. DNA for the CDR3: TGTGCCAGCAGCTTAAGCTCCTACAATGAGCAGTTCTTC. Its translation: CASSLSSYNEQFF.

Remarks on this clonotype: Without the conserved terminal phenylalanine or tryptophan, this CDR3 likely stems from a read error. The V and J genes are TRBV10-3 and TRBJ2-7; D gene ambiguous. This CDR3 comprises 12 residues. In germline, CDR1 is ENHRY, CDR2 SYGVKD. The CDR3 DNA is TGTGCTATCAGTGGCCATCCCTACGAGCAGTACTCC. This codes for CAISGHPYEQYS.

This clonotype was counted many times. V usage is TRBV30 and J usage is TRBJ2-2; TRBD2 matches 9 bases. V lost 5 bases, J lost 0 bases, and 1 base stayed unmatched. The CDR3 extends over 14 amino acids. In germline, CDR1 is GTSNPN, CDR2 SVGIG (reference sequence). CDR3 protein: CAWLAGTNTGELFF. For the CDR3, the DNA is TGTGCCTGGCTAGCGGGGACGAACACCGGGGAGCTGTTTTTT. Full variable domain (rest looked up from reference TRBV30 and TRBJ2-2): SQTIHQWPATLVQPVGSPLSLECTVEGTSNPNLYWYRQAAGRGLQLLFYSVGIGQISSEVPQNLSASRPQDRQFILSSKKLLLSDSGFYLCAWLAGTNTGELFFGEGSRLTVL.

The rearrangement uses TRBV20-1 and TRBJ2-1; 9 positions agree with TRBD2. Germline-derived CDR1 and CDR2 are DFQATT and SNEGSKA (reference sequence). This CDR3 has 15 residues. V gave up 3 bases and J gave up 3 bases; unmatched junction bases: 6. The CDR3 is CSASLGSGGYNEQFF. The CDR3 nucleotides read TGCAGTGCTAGTCTCGGTAGCGGGGGCTACAATGAGCAGTTCTTC.

The chain links TRBV7-3 to TRBJ2-5; TRBD2 is a possible D gene (5 bases). Between the trimmed V and J ends, which lost 5 bases and 5 bases, there was a span of 15 bases. Germline assignment: CDR1 SGHTA and CDR2 FQGTGA. The CDR3 has 14 residues. CDR3 in DNA: TGTGCCAGCAGCCCGGACTTCGATGGGGAGACCCAGTACTTC. As protein: CASSPDFDGETQYF.

This rearrangement joins TRBV3-1 to TRBJ2-1; possible D gene TRBD2, 5 bases. This CDR3 region has 16 residues. Germline V CDR1 and CDR2: LGHDT, YNNKEL (reference sequence). V lost 3 bases and J 0 bases, leaving 12 bases between the germline ends. The CDR3 DNA is TGTGCCAGCAGCCAGAATATAGCGTCCTCCTACAATGAGCAGTTCTTC. It specifies CASSQNIASSYNEQFF.

As to this clonotype: An end of the junction differs from the germline gene, which may be a read error. The chain uses TRBV7-6 and TRBJ2-5; the match to TRBD2 covers 12 bases. CDR1 SGHVS and CDR2 FNYEAQ come from the germline V gene. This CDR3 is built from 18 residues. The CDR3 region has the DNA TGTGCCAGCAGCCCCCGGACTAGCGGGAACCTGTACCAAGAGACCCAGCACTTC. This gives the protein CASSPRTSGNLYQETQHF.

This clonotype has a count of ten or more. The V gene is TRBV12-3 or TRBV12-4, the J gene TRBJ2-1; D is perhaps TRBD1 (6 bases). The V and J ends lost 3 bases and 5 bases respectively, with 14 bases between them. This CDR3 has 15 residues. The CDR3 DNA reads TGTGCCAGCAGTTTCACAGGGCGGAGGAACAATGAGCAGTTCTTC. This translates into CASSFTGRRNNEQFF.

This clonotype has ten or more counts. CDR3 residues: CASSLYGSNTGELFF. The CDR3 DNA is TGCGCCAGCAGCTTGTACGGCAGTAACACCGGGGAGCTGTTTTTT. This chain links TRBV5-1 with TRBJ2-2; D is ambiguous. This CDR3 has 15 residues. V shed 1 base and J shed 2 bases, with 9 bases lying between them. CDR1 is SGHRS and CDR2 is YFSETQ in the germline V gene.

The table lists this clonotype with many counts. The V gene is TRBV19, the J gene TRBJ2-1; D is undetermined. Germline assignment: CDR1 LNHDA and CDR2 SQIVND (reference sequence). The CDR3 is made up of 15 amino acids. Trimming removed 0 bases at V and 4 bases at J, with 10 bases between. The CDR3 sequence is CASSIEGNTYNEQFF. CDR3 coding DNA: TGTGCCAGTAGTATAGAGGGGAACACTTACAATGAGCAGTTCTTC.

This clonotype was seen a few times. CDR3 in amino acids: CATSRGQLNQPQHF. CDR3 sequence (DNA): TGTGCCACCAGCAGAGGACAGTTAAATCAGCCCCAGCATTTT. The V call is TRBV15, the J call TRBJ1-5; a weak D match, TRBD1 (5 bases). This CDR3 comprises 14 residues. The V and J ends lost 1 base and 4 bases respectively, with 8 bases between them. Germline CDR1 is LNHNV and CDR2 is YYDKDF (reference sequence).

The gene calls are TRBV6-5 and TRBJ2-7; D perhaps matches TRBD1 (6 bases). The CDR3 has 15 residues. The V gene lost 3 bases and the J gene lost 6 bases, with 18 bases spanning the gap. Looked up from germline, CDR1 is MNHEY and CDR2 is SVGAGI. CDR3 in DNA: TGTGCCAGCAGTTATAACAGGGTGGATTCGGTCGAGCAGTACTTC. Translated: CASSYNRVDSVEQYF.

In the case of this clonotype: As the CDR3 is not closed by the conserved phenylalanine or tryptophan, this likely results from a read error. It is unclear where the CDR3 begins or ends on the DNA, so no DNA is shown, and the CDR3 is as TCRdb lists it. The rearrangement links TRBV4-1 to TRBJ1-1; TRBD1, as called in the table, went unchecked against the DNA. Germline CDR1 MGHRA, CDR2 YSYEKL. The CDR3 is made up of 9 amino acids, end residues included. This chain's CDR3 is CASSHQTGT.

The V gene is TRBV7-2, the J gene TRBJ2-7; 11 bases agree with TRBD2. CDR1 and CDR2 from the germline V gene are SGHTA and FQGNSA. The CDR3 sequence is 17 residues long. Trimming cost V 0 bases and J 3 bases; bases outside gene matches: 7. Here the CDR3 DNA reads TGTGCCAGCAGCTTAGCGAGCGGGCTAGCGGGAGGCTACGAGCAGTACTTC. The encoded protein is CASSLASGLAGGYEQYF.

There are a few counts of this clonotype. The chain combines TRBV7-9 with TRBJ1-1; no reliable D call. The CDR3 runs to 13 residues. Germline assignment: CDR1 SEHNR and CDR2 FQNEAQ (reference sequence). The V and J ends lost 3 bases and 5 bases respectively, with 10 bases between them. This chain's CDR3 is CASSLSGWTEAFF. CDR3 in DNA: TGTGCCAGCAGCTTGTCGGGGTGGACTGAAGCTTTCTTT.

This chain connects TRBV13 to TRBJ2-5; 15 nucleotides line up with TRBD2. Germline V lookup: CDR1 PRHDT, CDR2 FYEKMQ (reference sequence). CDR3 length: 20 residues. Unmatched junction bases numbered 15, after V lost 5 bases and J lost 2 bases. CDR3 residues: CASSPGTSGRRAPGQETQYF. The CDR3, as DNA: TGTGCCAGCAGCCCCGGGACTAGCGGGAGGAGGGCCCCAGGGCAAGAGACCCAGTACTTC.

This chain links TRBV4-1 with TRBJ1-4; TRBD1 matches at 8 bases. Germline V gene sequence: CDR1 MGHRA, CDR2 YSYEKL. The CDR3 extends over 15 amino acids. Trimming removed 1 base from V and 8 bases from J; junction bases left unmatched: 6. This chain's CDR3 is CASSQVGQGREKLFF. For the CDR3, the DNA is TGCGCCAGCAGCCAAGTTGGACAGGGTCGAGAAAAACTGTTTTTT.

As concerns this clonotype: With a much larger clone just one base away, this may be a read error. CDR3 DNA: TGTGCTAGCAGCTTCTTCGGGACCCGAGAGGCCCAGTACTTC. Translating gives CASSFFGTREAQYF. The chain employs TRBV7-7 and TRBJ2-5, with D possibly called TRBD1 or TRBD2 (5 bases each). This CDR3 has 14 amino acids. Germline V gene sequence: CDR1 SSHAT, CDR2 FNYEAQ (reference sequence). The full variable domain, completed using reference TRBV7-7 and TRBJ2-5, is GAGVSQSPRYKVTKRGQDVTLRCDPISSHATLYWYQQALGQGPEFLTYFNYEAQPDKSGLPSDRFSAERPEGSISTLTIQRTEQRDSAMYRCASSFFGTREAQYFGPGTRLLVL.

The chain couples TRBV20-1 to TRBJ2-7, with D hard to call. Trimming took 6 bases from V and 6 from J, leaving 15 bases between them. CDR1 and CDR2 (germline): DFQATT, SNEGSKA (reference sequence). The CDR3 sequence is 12 residues long. CDR3 coding DNA: TGCAGTGCCCAAGCCGACGGAGCCGAGCAGTACTTC. Its protein product is CSAQADGAEQYF.

The table lists this clonotype with a count of one. This chain uses TRBV20-1 with TRBJ2-7; 10 bases agree with TRBD2. This CDR3 is built from 15 residues. From germline, CDR1 is DFQATT and CDR2 SNEGSKA (reference sequence). The V gene end was trimmed by 3 bases and the J gene end by 4 bases; junction bases not matched to a gene: 9. The CDR3 protein is CSASWGLAFPYEQYF. For the CDR3, the DNA is TGCAGTGCTAGCTGGGGACTAGCGTTTCCTTACGAGCAGTACTTC.

The chain combines TRBV27 with TRBJ2-5; 9 bases agree with TRBD1. CDR3 length equals 13 residues. After removal of 4 bases from V and 12 bases from J, the junction contained 9 bases not matched to a gene. Germline lookup yields CDR1 MNHEY and CDR2 SMNVEV (reference sequence). CDR3 protein: CASSSNRGPVKYF. CDR3 DNA sequence: TGTGCCAGCAGTTCCAACAGGGGGCCCGTGAAGTACTTC.

The chain recombines TRBV9 with TRBJ2-3, with no clear D. Per the germline V gene, CDR1 is SGDLS and CDR2 is YYNGEE. V lost 0 bases and J lost 8, with 13 bases in between. CDR3 length: 14 residues. CDR3 in amino acids: CASSVDQYSSTQYF. The DNA for the CDR3 is TGTGCCAGCAGCGTAGATCAGTACAGCAGTACGCAGTATTTT.

This clonotype appeared a few times. The chain links TRBV29-1 to TRBJ2-7; unclear D gene. This CDR3 comprises 12 residues. V lost 1 base and J lost 4, with 8 bases in between. Germline lookup yields CDR1 SQVTM and CDR2 ANQGSEA. CDR3 in amino acids: CSVEVFQYEQYF. In DNA, the CDR3 is TGCAGCGTTGAAGTCTTCCAATACGAGCAGTACTTC.

This clonotype showed up just once. The chain is built from TRBV5-1 and TRBJ2-3; a possible D gene is TRBD1 (6 bases). V was clipped by 0 bases and J by 3 bases, with 11 bases between them. Per the germline V gene, CDR1 is SGHRS and CDR2 is YFSETQ. This CDR3 comprises 15 residues. This chain's CDR3 is CASSLGAGVTDTQYF. DNA for the CDR3: TGCGCCAGCAGCTTGGGGGCAGGGGTAACAGATACGCAGTATTTT.

This clonotype occurred a few times. V and J are TRBV5-6 and TRBJ1-6, with TRBD1 matching over 8 bases. Trimming removed 4 bases from V and 10 bases from J; junction bases left unmatched: 7. This CDR3 comprises 14 residues. Germline lookup yields CDR1 SGHDT and CDR2 YYEEEE. The CDR3 region is CASSTGTGLSPLHF. Written as DNA, the CDR3 is TGTGCCAGCAGCACTGGGACAGGACTCTCACCCCTCCACTTT.

V usage is TRBV2 and J usage is TRBJ1-5, with a weak D call TRBD1 (5 bases). The CDR3 has 13 residues. V shed 7 bases and J shed 3 bases, with 10 bases lying between them. Germline CDR1 and CDR2: SNHLY and FYNNEI. DNA of the CDR3: TGTGCCAGCACTTCAGGGTACAATCAGCCCCAGCATTTT. It specifies CASTSGYNQPQHF.